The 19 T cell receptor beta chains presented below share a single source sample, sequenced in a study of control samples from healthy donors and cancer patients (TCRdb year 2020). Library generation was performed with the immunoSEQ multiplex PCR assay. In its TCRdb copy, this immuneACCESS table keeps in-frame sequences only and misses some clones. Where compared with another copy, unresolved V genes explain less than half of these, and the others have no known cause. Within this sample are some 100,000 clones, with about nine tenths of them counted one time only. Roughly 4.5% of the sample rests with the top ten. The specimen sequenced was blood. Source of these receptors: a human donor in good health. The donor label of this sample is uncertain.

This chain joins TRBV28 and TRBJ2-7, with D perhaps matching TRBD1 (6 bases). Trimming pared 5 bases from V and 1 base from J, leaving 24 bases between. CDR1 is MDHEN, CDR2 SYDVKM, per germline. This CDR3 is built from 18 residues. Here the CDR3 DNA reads TGTGCCAGCAGTCCACTCGAGTCAGGGGTAGTGTCGTCCTACGAGCAGTACGTC. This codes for CASSPLESGVVSSYEQYV.

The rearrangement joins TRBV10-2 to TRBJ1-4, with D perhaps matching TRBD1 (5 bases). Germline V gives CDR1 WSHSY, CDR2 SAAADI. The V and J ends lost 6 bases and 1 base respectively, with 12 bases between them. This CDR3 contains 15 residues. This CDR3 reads CASRARGGTNEKLFF. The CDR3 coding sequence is TGCGCCAGCAGAGCTCGGGGGGGAACTAATGAAAAACTGTTTTTT.

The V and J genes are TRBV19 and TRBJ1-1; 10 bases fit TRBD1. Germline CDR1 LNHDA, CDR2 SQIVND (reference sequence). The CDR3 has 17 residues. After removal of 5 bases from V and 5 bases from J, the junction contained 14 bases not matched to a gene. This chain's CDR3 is CASSLPLRDRGGTEAFF. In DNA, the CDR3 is TGTGCCAGTAGTCTTCCTCTCCGGGACAGGGGCGGAACTGAAGCTTTCTTT.

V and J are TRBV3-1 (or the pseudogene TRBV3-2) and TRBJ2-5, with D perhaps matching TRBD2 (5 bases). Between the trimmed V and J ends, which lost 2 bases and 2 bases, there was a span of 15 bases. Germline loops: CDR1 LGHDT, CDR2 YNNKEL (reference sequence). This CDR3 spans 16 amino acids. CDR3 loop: CASSQSGLFLQETQYF. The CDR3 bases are TGTGCCAGCAGCCAATCCGGACTTTTCTTACAAGAGACCCAGTACTTC.

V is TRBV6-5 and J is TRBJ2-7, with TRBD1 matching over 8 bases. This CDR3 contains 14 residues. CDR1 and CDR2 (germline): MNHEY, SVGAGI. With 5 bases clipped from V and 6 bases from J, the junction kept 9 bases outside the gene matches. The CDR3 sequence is CASSPDRGRFEQYF. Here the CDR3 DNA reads TGTGCCAGCAGTCCCGACAGGGGCCGGTTCGAGCAGTACTTC.

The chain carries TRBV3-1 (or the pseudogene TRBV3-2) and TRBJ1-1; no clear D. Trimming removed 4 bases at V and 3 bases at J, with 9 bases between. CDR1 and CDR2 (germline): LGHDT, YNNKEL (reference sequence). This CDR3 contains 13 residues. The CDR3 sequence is CASSRSGDTEAFF. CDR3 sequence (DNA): TGTGCCAGCAGCCGGAGTGGAGACACTGAAGCTTTCTTT.

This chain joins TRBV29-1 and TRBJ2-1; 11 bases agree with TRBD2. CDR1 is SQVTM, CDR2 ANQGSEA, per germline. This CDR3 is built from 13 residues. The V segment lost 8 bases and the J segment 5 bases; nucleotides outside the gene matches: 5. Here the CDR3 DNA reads TGCAGCTCGGGACTAGCGGCCCACAATGAGCAGTTCTTC. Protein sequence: CSSGLAAHNEQFF.

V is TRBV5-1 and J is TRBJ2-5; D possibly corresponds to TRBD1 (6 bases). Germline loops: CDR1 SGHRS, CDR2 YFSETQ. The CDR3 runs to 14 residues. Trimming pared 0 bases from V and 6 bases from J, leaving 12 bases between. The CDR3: CASSLAQGVKTQYF. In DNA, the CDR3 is TGCGCCAGCAGCTTGGCACAGGGCGTAAAGACCCAGTACTTC.

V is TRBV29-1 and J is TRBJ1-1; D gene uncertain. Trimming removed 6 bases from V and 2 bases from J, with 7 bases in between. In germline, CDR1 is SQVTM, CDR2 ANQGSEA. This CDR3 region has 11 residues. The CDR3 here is CSVKGNTEAFF. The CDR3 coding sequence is TGCAGCGTAAAGGGAAACACTGAAGCTTTCTTT.

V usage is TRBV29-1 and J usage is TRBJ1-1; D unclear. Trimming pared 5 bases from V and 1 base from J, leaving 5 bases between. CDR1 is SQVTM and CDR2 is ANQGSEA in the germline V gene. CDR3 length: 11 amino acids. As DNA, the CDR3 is TGCAGCGTTCATCAGAACACTGAAGCTTTCTTT. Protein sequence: CSVHQNTEAFF.

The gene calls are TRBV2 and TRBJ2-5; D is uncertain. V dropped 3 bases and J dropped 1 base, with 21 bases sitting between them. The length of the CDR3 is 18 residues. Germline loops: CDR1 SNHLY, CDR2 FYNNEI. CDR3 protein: CASSESMVPRGSQETQYF. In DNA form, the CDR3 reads TGTGCCAGCAGTGAGTCGATGGTCCCCCGCGGATCCCAAGAGACCCAGTACTTC.

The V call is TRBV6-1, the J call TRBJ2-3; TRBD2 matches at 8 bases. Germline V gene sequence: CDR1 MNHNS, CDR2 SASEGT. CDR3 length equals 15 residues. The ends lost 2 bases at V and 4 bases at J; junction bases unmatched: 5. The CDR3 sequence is CASSESGGASDTQYF. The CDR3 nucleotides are TGTGCCAGCAGTGAATCCGGGGGGGCCTCAGATACGCAGTATTTT.

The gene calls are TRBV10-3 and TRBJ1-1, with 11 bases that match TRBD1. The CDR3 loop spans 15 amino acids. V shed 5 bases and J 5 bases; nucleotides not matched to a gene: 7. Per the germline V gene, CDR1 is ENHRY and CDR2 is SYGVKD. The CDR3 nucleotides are TGTGCCATCAGTTCTGGACAGGGGGCAGAGACTGAAGCTTTCTTT. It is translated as CAISSGQGAETEAFF.

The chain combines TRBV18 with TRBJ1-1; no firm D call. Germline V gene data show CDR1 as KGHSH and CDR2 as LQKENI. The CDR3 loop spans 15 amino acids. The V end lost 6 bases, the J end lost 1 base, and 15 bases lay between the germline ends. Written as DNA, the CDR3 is TGTGCCAGCTCTGTAGGTAAGGGCGCGAACACTGAAGCTTTCTTT. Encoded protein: CASSVGKGANTEAFF.

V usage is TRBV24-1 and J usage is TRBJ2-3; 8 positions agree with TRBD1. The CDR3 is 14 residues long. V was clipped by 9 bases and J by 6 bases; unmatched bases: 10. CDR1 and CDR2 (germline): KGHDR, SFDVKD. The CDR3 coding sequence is TGTGCCACCGGCCAGGGGGCGGCGTTCGATACGCAGTATTTT. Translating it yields CATGQGAAFDTQYF.

CDR3: CASSSRQAAGGYTF. The CDR3 DNA reads as TGCGCCAGCAGCAGTCGACAGGCGGCAGGGGGCTACACCTTC. The V and J genes are TRBV5-1 and TRBJ1-2; the D gene is possibly TRBD1 (6 bases). Per germline, CDR1 SGHRS and CDR2 YFSETQ. V lost 4 bases to trimming and J lost 8 bases, with 18 bases between them. This CDR3 spans 14 amino acids.

In DNA form, the CDR3 reads TGTGCCAGCAGCATCCCGGGGACCTCTTACGAGCAGTACTTC. Encoded protein: CASSIPGTSYEQYF. The J gene is TRBJ2-7, the V gene TRBV7-8; D tentatively reads TRBD1 or TRBD2 (5 bases each). CDR3 size: 14 residues. Germline V lookup: CDR1 SGHVS, CDR2 FQNEAQ. Trimming took off 5 bases at V and 4 bases at J, with 15 bases between the two ends.

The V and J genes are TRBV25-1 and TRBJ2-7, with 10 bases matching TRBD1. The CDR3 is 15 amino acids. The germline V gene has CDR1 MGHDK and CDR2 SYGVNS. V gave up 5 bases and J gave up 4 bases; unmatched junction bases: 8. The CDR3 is CASSHRDRGSYEQYF. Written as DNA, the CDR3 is TGTGCCAGCAGTCACCGGGACAGGGGAAGTTACGAGCAGTACTTC.

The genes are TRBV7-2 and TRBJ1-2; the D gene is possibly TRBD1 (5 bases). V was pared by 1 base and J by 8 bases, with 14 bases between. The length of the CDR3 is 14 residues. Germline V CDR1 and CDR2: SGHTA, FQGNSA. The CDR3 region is CASSLGWDPRGYTF. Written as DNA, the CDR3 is TGTGCCAGCAGCTTAGGGTGGGACCCTAGGGGCTACACCTTC.